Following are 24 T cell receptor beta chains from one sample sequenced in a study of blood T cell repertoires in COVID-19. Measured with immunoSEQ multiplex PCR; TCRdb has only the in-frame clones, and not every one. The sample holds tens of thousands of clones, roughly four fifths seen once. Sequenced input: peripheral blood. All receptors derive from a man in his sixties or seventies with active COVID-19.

The CDR3 is CASSLYRGSSYEQYF. As DNA, the CDR3 is TGTGCCAGCAGCTTATACAGGGGAAGCTCCTACGAGCAGTACTTC. This chain joins TRBV5-4 and TRBJ2-7; TRBD1 aligns across 7 bases. The CDR3 sequence is 15 residues long. Germline V CDR1 and CDR2: SGHNT, YYREEE (reference sequence). The ends lost 2 bases at V and 0 bases at J; junction bases unmatched: 5.

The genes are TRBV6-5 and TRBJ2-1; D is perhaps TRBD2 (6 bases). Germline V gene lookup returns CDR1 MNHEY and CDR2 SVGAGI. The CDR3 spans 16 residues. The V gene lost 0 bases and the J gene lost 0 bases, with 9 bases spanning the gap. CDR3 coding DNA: TGTGCCAGCAGTTACTCGGGCGGGGACTCCTACAATGAGCAGTTCTTC. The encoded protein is CASSYSGGDSYNEQFF.

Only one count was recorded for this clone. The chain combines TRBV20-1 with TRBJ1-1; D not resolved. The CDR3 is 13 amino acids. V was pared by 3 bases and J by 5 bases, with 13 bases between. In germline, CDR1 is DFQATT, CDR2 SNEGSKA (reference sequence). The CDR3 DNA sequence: TGCAGTGCTAGTGGGCGGGCAAGAACTGAAGCTTTCTTT. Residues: CSASGRARTEAFF.

The CDR3 sequence: CASRPLAGGSDTQYF. As DNA, the CDR3 is TGTGCCAGCAGGCCTCTAGCGGGGGGCTCAGATACGCAGTATTTT. The V call is TRBV2, the J call TRBJ2-3, with TRBD2 identical over 11 bases. V dropped 6 bases and J dropped 4; count of bases not matched to a gene: 6. Germline values: CDR1 SNHLY, CDR2 FYNNEI. The CDR3 has 15 residues.

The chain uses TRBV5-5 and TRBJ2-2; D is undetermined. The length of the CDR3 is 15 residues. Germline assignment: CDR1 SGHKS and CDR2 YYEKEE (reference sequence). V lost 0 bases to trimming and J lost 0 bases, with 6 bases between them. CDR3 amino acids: CASSLVSANTGELFF. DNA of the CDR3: TGTGCCAGCAGCTTGGTATCCGCGAACACCGGGGAGCTGTTTTTT.

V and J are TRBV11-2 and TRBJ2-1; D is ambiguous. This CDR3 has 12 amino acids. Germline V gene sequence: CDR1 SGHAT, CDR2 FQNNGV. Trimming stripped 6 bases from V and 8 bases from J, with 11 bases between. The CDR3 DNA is TGTGCCAGCAGTCCCAGGTTCTATGAGCAGTTCTTC. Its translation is CASSPRFYEQFF.

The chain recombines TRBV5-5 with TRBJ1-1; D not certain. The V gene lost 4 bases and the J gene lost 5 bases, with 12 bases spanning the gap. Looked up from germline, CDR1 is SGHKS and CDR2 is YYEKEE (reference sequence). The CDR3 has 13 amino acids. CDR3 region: CASSPLLGTEAFF. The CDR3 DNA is TGTGCCAGCAGCCCCCTCCTCGGGACTGAAGCTTTCTTT. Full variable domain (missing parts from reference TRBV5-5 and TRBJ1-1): DAGVTQSPTHLIKTRGQQVTLRCSPISGHKSVSWYQQVLGQGPQFIFQYYEKEERGRGNFPDRFSARQFPNYSSELNVNALLLGDSALYLCASSPLLGTEAFFGQGTRLTVV.

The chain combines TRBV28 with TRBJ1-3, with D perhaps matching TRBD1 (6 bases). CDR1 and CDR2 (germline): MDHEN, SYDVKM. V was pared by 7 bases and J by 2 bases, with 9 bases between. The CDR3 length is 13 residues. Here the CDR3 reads CASTRGAGNTIYF. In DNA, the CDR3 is TGTGCCAGCACCAGGGGAGCTGGAAACACCATATATTTT.

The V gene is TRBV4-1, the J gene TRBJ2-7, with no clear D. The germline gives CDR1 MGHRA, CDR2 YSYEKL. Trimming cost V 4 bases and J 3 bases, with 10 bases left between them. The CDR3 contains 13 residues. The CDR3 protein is CASSLNAYYEQYF. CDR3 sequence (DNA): TGCGCCAGCAGCCTCAATGCGTACTACGAGCAGTACTTC.

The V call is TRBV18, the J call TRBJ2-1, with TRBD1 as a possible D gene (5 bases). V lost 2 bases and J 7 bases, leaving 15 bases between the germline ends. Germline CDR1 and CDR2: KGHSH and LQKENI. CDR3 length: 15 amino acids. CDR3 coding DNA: TGTGCCAGCTCACCAGGCAGGGCTTACGGGAATGAGCAGTTCTTC. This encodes CASSPGRAYGNEQFF. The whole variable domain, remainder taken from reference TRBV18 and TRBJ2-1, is NAGVMQNPRHLVRRRGQEARLRCSPMKGHSHVYWYRQLPEEGLKFMVYLQKENIIDESGMPKERFSAEFPKEGPSILRIQQVVRGDSAAYFCASSPGRAYGNEQFFGPGTRLTVL.

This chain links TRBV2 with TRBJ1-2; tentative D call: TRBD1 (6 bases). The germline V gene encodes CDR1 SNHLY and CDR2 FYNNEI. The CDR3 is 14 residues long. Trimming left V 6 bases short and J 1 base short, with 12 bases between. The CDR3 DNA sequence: TGTGCCAGCAGCAGACAGGATAGTAACTATGGCTACACCTTC. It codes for CASSRQDSNYGYTF.

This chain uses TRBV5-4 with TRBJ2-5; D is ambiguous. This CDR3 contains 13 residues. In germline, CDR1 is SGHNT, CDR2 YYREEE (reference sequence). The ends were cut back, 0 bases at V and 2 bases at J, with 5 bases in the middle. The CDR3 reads CASSLGTQETQYF. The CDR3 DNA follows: TGTGCCAGCAGCTTGGGCACACAAGAGACCCAGTACTTC.

DNA of the CDR3: TGTGCCAGCACTAAGGGGGAGATGCGCGGCTACACCTTC. This codes for CASTKGEMRGYTF. V usage is TRBV2 and J usage is TRBJ1-2; tentative D call: TRBD1 (6 bases). Trimming removed 7 bases at V and 8 bases at J, with 17 bases between. Germline assignment: CDR1 SNHLY and CDR2 FYNNEI. The CDR3 covers 13 residues.

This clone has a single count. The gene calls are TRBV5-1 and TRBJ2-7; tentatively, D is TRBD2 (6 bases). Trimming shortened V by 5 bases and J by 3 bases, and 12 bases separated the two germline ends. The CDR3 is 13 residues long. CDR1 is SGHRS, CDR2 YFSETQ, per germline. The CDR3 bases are TGCGCCAGCAGTTTTGGGACTGACTACGAGCAGTACTTC. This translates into CASSFGTDYEQYF.

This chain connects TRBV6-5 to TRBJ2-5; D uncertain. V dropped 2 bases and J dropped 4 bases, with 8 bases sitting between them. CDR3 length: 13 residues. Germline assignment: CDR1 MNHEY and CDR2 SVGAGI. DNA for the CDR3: TGTGCCAGCAGTTACCGGTCTAGAGAGACCCAGTACTTC. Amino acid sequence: CASSYRSRETQYF.

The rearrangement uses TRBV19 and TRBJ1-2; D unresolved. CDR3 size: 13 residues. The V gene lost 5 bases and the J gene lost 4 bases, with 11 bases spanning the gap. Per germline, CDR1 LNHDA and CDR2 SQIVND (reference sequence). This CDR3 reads CASSPRMGYGYTF. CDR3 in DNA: TGTGCCAGTAGTCCCAGGATGGGCTATGGCTACACCTTC.

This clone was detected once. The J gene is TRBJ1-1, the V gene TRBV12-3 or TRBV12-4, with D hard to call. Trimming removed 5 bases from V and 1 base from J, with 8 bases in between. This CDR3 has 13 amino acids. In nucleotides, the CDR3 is TGTGCCAGCAGTCCTCGGGGGAACACTGAAGCTTTCTTT. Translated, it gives CASSPRGNTEAFF.

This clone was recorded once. The CDR3 bases are TGTGCCAGCGGCCGGGACAGGGGTGCAGATACGCAGTATTTT. Its translation is CASGRDRGADTQYF. The chain recombines TRBV2 with TRBJ2-3, with TRBD1 identical over 10 bases. After removal of 8 bases from V and 4 bases from J, the junction contained 6 bases not matched to a gene. The CDR3 runs 14 residues. The germline CDR1 and CDR2 sequences are SNHLY and FYNNEI.

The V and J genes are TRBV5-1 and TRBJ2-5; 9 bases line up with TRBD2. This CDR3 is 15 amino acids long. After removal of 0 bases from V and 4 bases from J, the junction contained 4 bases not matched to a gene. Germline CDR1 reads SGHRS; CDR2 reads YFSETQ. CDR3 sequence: CASSLGTSALETQYF. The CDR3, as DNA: TGCGCCAGCAGCTTGGGGACTAGCGCCCTAGAGACCCAGTACTTC.

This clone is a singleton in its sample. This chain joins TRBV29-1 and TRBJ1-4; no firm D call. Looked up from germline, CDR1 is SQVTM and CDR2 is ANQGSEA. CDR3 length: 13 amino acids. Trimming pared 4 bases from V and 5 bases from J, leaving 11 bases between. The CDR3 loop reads CSVGGGQNEKLFF. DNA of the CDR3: TGCAGCGTTGGAGGCGGTCAGAATGAAAAACTGTTTTTT.

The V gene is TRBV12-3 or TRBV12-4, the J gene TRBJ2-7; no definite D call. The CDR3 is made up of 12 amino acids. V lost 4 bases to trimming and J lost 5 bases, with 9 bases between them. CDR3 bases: TGTGCCAGCAGTTATGTCGAGGACGAGCAGTACTTC. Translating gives CASSYVEDEQYF.

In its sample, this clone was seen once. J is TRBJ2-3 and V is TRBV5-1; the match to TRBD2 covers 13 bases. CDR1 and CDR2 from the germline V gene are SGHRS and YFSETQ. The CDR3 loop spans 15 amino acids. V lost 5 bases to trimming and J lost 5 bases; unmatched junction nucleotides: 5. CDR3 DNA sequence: TGCGCCAGCAGACTGACTAGCGGGGGGCTAGATACGCAGTATTTT. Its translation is CASRLTSGGLDTQYF.

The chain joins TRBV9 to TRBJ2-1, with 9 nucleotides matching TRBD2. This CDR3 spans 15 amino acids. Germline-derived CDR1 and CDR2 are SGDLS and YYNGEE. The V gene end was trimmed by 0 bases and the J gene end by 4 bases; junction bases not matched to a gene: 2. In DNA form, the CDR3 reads TGTGCCAGCAGCGTAGGCCTAGCGGGGTACAATGAGCAGTTCTTC. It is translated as CASSVGLAGYNEQFF.

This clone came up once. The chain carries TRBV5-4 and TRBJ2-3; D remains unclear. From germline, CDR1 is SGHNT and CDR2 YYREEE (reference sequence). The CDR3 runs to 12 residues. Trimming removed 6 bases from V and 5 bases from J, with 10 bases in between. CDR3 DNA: TGTGCCAGCAATGGCCTTAAAGATACGCAGTATTTT. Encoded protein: CASNGLKDTQYF. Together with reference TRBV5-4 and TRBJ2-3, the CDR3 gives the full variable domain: ETGVTQSPTHLIKTRGQQVTLRCSSQSGHNTVSWYQQALGQGPQFIFQYYREEENGRGNFPPRFSGLQFPNYSSELNVNALELDDSALYLCASNGLKDTQYFGPGTRLTVL.